Presented here are 22 T cell receptor beta chains from one specimen sequenced in a study of T cell responses to AZD1222 COVID-19 vaccine. Assay used: immunoSEQ multiplex PCR; TCRdb lists only in-frame clones, some missing. The sample holds more than 85,000 clones, 85% to 90% seen once. This specimen consisted of peripheral blood, obtained 28 days after the second AZD1222 dose. All receptors derive from an adult who received the AZD1222 COVID-19 vaccine.

The sample holds one count of this clone. The chain uses TRBV7-9 and TRBJ1-6, with no clear D. The V gene lost 3 bases and the J gene lost 1 base, with 7 bases spanning the gap. The CDR3 is made up of 15 amino acids. CDR1 and CDR2 from the germline V gene are SEHNR and FQNEAQ (reference sequence). The CDR3 DNA reads TGTGCCAGCAGCTTCCGTGCTTCCTATAATTCACCCCTCCACTTT. Its protein is CASSFRASYNSPLHF.

This chain uses TRBV6-5 with TRBJ2-7, with D perhaps being TRBD1 or TRBD2 (5 bases each). The CDR3 is 14 residues long. Germline CDR1 reads MNHEY; CDR2 reads SVGAGI. The V end lost 5 bases, the J end lost 4 bases, and 15 bases lay between the germline ends. CDR3 in amino acids: CASSIKLGDYEQYF. In DNA form, the CDR3 reads TGTGCCAGCAGTATCAAACTAGGGGATTACGAGCAGTACTTC.

A few counts support this clone. The chain combines TRBV11-3 with TRBJ1-6, with a tentative D call TRBD1 (5 bases). Germline-derived CDR1 and CDR2 are SGHNT and YENEEA. The CDR3 covers 15 residues. Trimming left V 5 bases short and J 5 bases short, with 13 bases between. The CDR3 loop reads CASSPYGANNSPLHF. The CDR3 DNA reads as TGTGCCAGCAGCCCTTACGGGGCTAATAATTCACCCCTCCACTTT.

This sequence joins TRBV6-4 and TRBJ1-5; D not certain. The CDR3 contains 13 residues. CDR1 is MRHNA and CDR2 is SNTAGT in the germline V gene. The V end was cut by 4 bases, the J end by 2 bases, with 6 bases between. The CDR3 DNA reads TGTGCCAGCAGTGTAGCGCGCAATCAGCCCCAGCATTTT. Its translation is CASSVARNQPQHF.

The V call is TRBV19, the J call TRBJ1-5; D unresolved. Per the germline V gene, CDR1 is LNHDA and CDR2 is SQIVND (reference sequence). The V and J ends lost 1 base and 0 bases respectively, with 7 bases between them. The CDR3 runs 15 residues. The CDR3 nucleotides read TGTGCCAGTAGTATAGTAATATATAGCAATCAGCCCCAGCATTTT. Its translation: CASSIVIYSNQPQHF.

V and J are TRBV18 and TRBJ2-1, with D possibly TRBD1 on 6 matching bases. The germline V gene has CDR1 KGHSH and CDR2 LQKENI. V was trimmed by 4 bases and J by 3 bases, leaving 16 bases between them. The CDR3 loop spans 16 amino acids. The CDR3, as DNA: TGTGCCAGCTCACACGGTGGAACAGGGCGCTACAATGAGCAGTTCTTC. This translates into CASSHGGTGRYNEQFF.

This chain connects TRBV6-2 or TRBV6-3 to TRBJ1-2, with D perhaps TRBD1 (5 bases). The CDR3 has 16 residues. With 2 bases removed from V and 4 bases from J, the gap between germline ends came to 17 bases. Per the germline V gene, CDR1 is MNHEY and CDR2 is SVGEGT. This CDR3 is CASSYGATVNSYGYTF. For the CDR3, the DNA is TGTGCCAGCAGTTACGGTGCGACAGTCAACTCCTATGGCTACACCTTC.

This rearrangement joins TRBV7-2 to TRBJ1-2; maybe TRBD1 (6 bases). CDR1 and CDR2 (germline): SGHTA, FQGNSA. V was shortened by 1 base and J by 7 bases, with 10 bases between the two germline ends. This CDR3 has 13 amino acids. CDR3: CASSLDRVAGYTF. The CDR3, as DNA: TGTGCCAGCAGCTTAGACAGGGTGGCTGGCTACACCTTC.

This sequence joins TRBV11-2 and TRBJ2-7; the match to TRBD1 covers 9 bases. Germline V gene data show CDR1 as SGHAT and CDR2 as FQNNGV. V trimming: 1 base; J trimming: 5 bases; junction bases outside the gene matches: 0. The CDR3 is 13 amino acids. In DNA, the CDR3 is TGTGCCAGCAGCTTAGGACAGGGGGACGAGCAGTACTTC. It codes for CASSLGQGDEQYF.

Worth noting for this clone: The same CDR3 can be traced to other DNA sequences in this sample. In DNA form, the CDR3 reads TGCGCCAGCAGCTTGGGGGACGGAAATCAGCCCCAGCATTTT. This encodes CASSLGDGNQPQHF. V gene TRBV5-1 combines with J gene TRBJ1-5, with a weak D call TRBD1 (5 bases). Looked up from germline, CDR1 is SGHRS and CDR2 is YFSETQ. There are 14 residues in the CDR3. The V end lost 0 bases, the J end lost 4 bases, and 8 bases lay between the germline ends.

This chain links TRBV24-1 with TRBJ2-7, with 8 bases aligning to TRBD1. Germline lookup yields CDR1 KGHDR and CDR2 SFDVKD. The CDR3 runs to 14 residues. Germline trimming cut 4 bases from V and 5 bases from J; bases unmatched to any gene: 6. CDR3 DNA sequence: TGTGCCACCAGTGACGTAGGACAGGGCGACGAGCAGTACTTC. Protein sequence: CATSDVGQGDEQYF.

The chain is built from TRBV27 and TRBJ2-7, with D possibly being TRBD1 or TRBD2 (5 bases each). The CDR3 consists of 16 residues. V lost 4 bases and J 2 bases, leaving 18 bases between the germline ends. The germline CDR1 and CDR2 sequences are MNHEY and SMNVEV (reference sequence). CDR3 in amino acids: CASSSSTIGAPYEQYF. CDR3 DNA sequence: TGTGCCAGCAGTTCATCAACAATCGGGGCGCCCTACGAGCAGTACTTC.

The gene calls are TRBV15 and TRBJ1-2; D is perhaps TRBD1 (6 bases). There are 14 residues in the CDR3. CDR1 is LNHNV and CDR2 is YYDKDF in the germline V gene (reference sequence). Trimming removed 0 bases from V and 6 bases from J, with 11 bases in between. The CDR3 DNA is TGTGCCACCAGCAGAGAAACAGGGTCGGATGGCTACACCTTC. This sequence encodes CATSRETGSDGYTF.

The chain recombines TRBV5-1 with TRBJ1-1; D not resolved. The germline CDR1 and CDR2 sequences are SGHRS and YFSETQ. V dropped 0 bases and J dropped 2 bases, with 14 bases sitting between them. CDR3 length: 16 residues. CDR3 amino acids: CASSLDQVVFNTEAFF. The CDR3 DNA is TGCGCCAGCAGCTTGGATCAGGTCGTTTTTAACACTGAAGCTTTCTTT.

The chain combines TRBV4-2 with TRBJ2-1; 8 nucleotides match TRBD2. Germline trimming cut 2 bases from V and 6 bases from J; bases unmatched to any gene: 6. Germline V gene data show CDR1 as LGHNA and CDR2 as YNFKEQ. The CDR3 totals 15 residues. The CDR3 sequence: CASSQYGGALNEQFF. The CDR3 region has the DNA TGTGCCAGCAGCCAATACGGGGGGGCTCTCAATGAGCAGTTCTTC.

Only one count was recorded for this clone. This chain links TRBV9 with TRBJ1-5; TRBD1 agrees at 9 bases. This CDR3 comprises 14 residues. The J segment lost 5 bases and the V segment lost 3 bases, leaving 3 bases of the junction unmatched. Per the germline V gene, CDR1 is SGDLS and CDR2 is YYNGEE. The CDR3 DNA reads TGTGCCAGCAGCGACGGACAGGGGTATCAGCCCCAGCATTTT. It specifies CASSDGQGYQPQHF.

The chain couples TRBV19 to TRBJ2-7, with 10 bases matching TRBD1. This CDR3 contains 17 residues. CDR1 is LNHDA, CDR2 SQIVND, per germline (reference sequence). V shed 5 bases, J shed 2 bases, and the junction held 12 bases outside the gene matches. CDR3 residues: CASSSMWDRGSPYEQYF. The CDR3 DNA is TGTGCCAGTAGTTCCATGTGGGACAGGGGCTCCCCCTACGAGCAGTACTTC. The full variable domain, in which reference TRBV19 and TRBJ2-7 provide the parts outside the CDR3, is DGGITQSPKYLFRKEGQNVTLSCEQNLNHDAMYWYRQDPGQGLRLIYYSQIVNDFQKGDIAEGYSVSREKKESFPLTVTSAQKNPTAFYLCASSSMWDRGSPYEQYFGPGTRLTVT.

V usage is TRBV10-3 and J usage is TRBJ1-1; D might be TRBD1 (6 bases). Looked up from germline, CDR1 is ENHRY and CDR2 is SYGVKD. The germline V and J ends were trimmed by 5 bases and 1 base, with 8 bases remaining between them. This CDR3 is built from 13 residues. The DNA for the CDR3 is TGTGCCATCAGTCTACAGGGGAACACTGAAGCTTTCTTT. This translates into CAISLQGNTEAFF.

This sequence joins TRBV21-1 and TRBJ1-1; TRBD1, the table's D call, was not compared with the DNA. TRBV21-1 represents a pseudogene. CDR3 length: 15 amino acids. The CDR3 DNA follows: TGTGCCAGCAGCCCCCGGCAGGGGGCGGGCACTGAAGCTTTCTTT. It is translated as CASSPRQGAGTEAFF.

This rearrangement joins TRBV11-2 to TRBJ2-3; D not certain. CDR3 size: 13 residues. V was trimmed by 1 base and J by 2 bases, leaving 4 bases between them. Germline values: CDR1 SGHAT, CDR2 FQNNGV. The CDR3 DNA reads TGTGCCAGCAGCTTAGTGTCCACAGATACGCAGTATTTT. This gives the protein CASSLVSTDTQYF.

This clone ranks as medium-sized. CDR3 protein: CASRPPGTGFGYTF. CDR3 DNA: TGTGCCAGTAGGCCTCCGGGGACAGGATTTGGCTACACCTTC. This sequence joins TRBV19 and TRBJ1-2; 8 bases align to TRBD1. The germline gives CDR1 LNHDA, CDR2 SQIVND (reference sequence). J gave up 7 bases and V 6 bases, and 10 bases lay outside the gene matches. The length of the CDR3 is 14 residues. Drawing the rest from reference TRBV19 and TRBJ1-2, the complete variable domain is DGGITQSPKYLFRKEGQNVTLSCEQNLNHDAMYWYRQDPGQGLRLIYYSQIVNDFQKGDIAEGYSVSREKKESFPLTVTSAQKNPTAFYLCASRPPGTGFGYTFGSGTRLTVV.

This chain joins TRBV4-2 and TRBJ1-3; D might be TRBD1 (5 bases). Germline V gene data show CDR1 as LGHNA and CDR2 as YNFKEQ. CDR3 length: 18 residues. V was pared by 0 bases and J by 2 bases, with 17 bases between. CDR3 sequence (DNA): TGTGCCAGCAGCCAAGATCCCCAGGGCTCTTTTACTGGAAACACCATATATTTT. Encoded protein: CASSQDPQGSFTGNTIYF.